The 9 T cell receptor beta chains listed next were all sequenced from one sample in a study of cytomegalovirus exposure and HLA in healthy donors. PCR primers comprised 60 Vbeta and 13 Jbeta primers. The table came from immunoSEQ multiplex PCR; TCRdb's copy has only in-frame clones and leaves some out. In all, the sample yields around 210,000 clones. What was sequenced was PBMCs. Receptors originate from a girl aged 2 to 9 in good health and CMV-seropositive.

The chain is built from TRBV25-1 and TRBJ2-3; possible D gene TRBD2, 7 bases. CDR1 is MGHDK and CDR2 is SYGVNS in the germline V gene. The length of the CDR3 is 18 residues. V was shortened by 2 bases and J by 6 bases, with 24 bases between the two germline ends. The CDR3 is CASSEMEGGAHLRDTQYF. The CDR3 DNA sequence: TGTGCCAGCAGTGAAATGGAGGGGGGGGCACATTTGAGGGATACGCAGTATTTT. The whole variable domain, filled in from reference TRBV25-1 and TRBJ2-3, reads EADIYQTPRYLVIGTGKKITLECSQTMGHDKMYWYQQDPGMELHLIHYSYGVNSTEKGDLSSESTVSRIRTEHFPLTLESARPSHTSQYLCASSEMEGGAHLRDTQYFGPGTRLTVL.

This chain uses TRBV28 with TRBJ2-1; 12 bases line up with TRBD2. Germline CDR1 and CDR2: MDHEN and SYDVKM. CDR3 length: 15 residues. Losses at the gene ends were 2 bases for V and 7 bases for J; bases not matched to a gene: 3. The CDR3 bases are TGTGCCAGCAGTTTACCTAGCGGGAGGGGGAATGAGCAGTTCTTC. Its protein is CASSLPSGRGNEQFF.

The V gene is TRBV7-2, the J gene TRBJ1-2, with 8 nucleotides matching TRBD1. Germline lookup yields CDR1 SGHTA and CDR2 FQGNSA. The CDR3 length is 13 residues. Trimming at V came to 3 bases and at J to 6 bases, leaving 3 bases not matched to a gene. Written as DNA, the CDR3 is TGTGCCAGCAGCTTCGGACAGGGTGATGGCTACACCTTC. Protein product: CASSFGQGDGYTF.

The chain recombines TRBV28 with TRBJ2-7, with a tentative D call TRBD1 (5 bases). Germline V gene lookup returns CDR1 MDHEN and CDR2 SYDVKM. This CDR3 region has 15 residues. V shed 3 bases and J shed 3 bases, with 15 bases lying between them. Written as DNA, the CDR3 is TGTGCCAGCAGTTTTGCCACCGACAGCCTCTACGAGCAGTACTTC. It yields the protein CASSFATDSLYEQYF. Looking up the rest from reference TRBV28 and TRBJ2-7 gives the full variable domain: DVKVTQSSRYLVKRTGEKVFLECVQDMDHENMFWYRQDPGLGLRLIYFSYDVKMKEKGDIPEGYSVSREKKERFSLILESASTNQTSMYLCASSFATDSLYEQYFGPGTRLTVT.

The genes are TRBV21-1 and TRBJ2-7; the table's D call TRBD2 went unverified against the DNA. TRBV21-1 is marked as a pseudogene. The length of the CDR3 is 16 residues. The chain's CDR3 is CASSKKAASMPSEQYF. CDR3 DNA: TGTGCCAGCAGCAAAAAGGCGGCTAGTATGCCTTCCGAGCAGTACTTC.

The chain carries TRBV5-6 and TRBJ2-7; D perhaps matches TRBD1 (5 bases). CDR1 and CDR2 (germline): SGHDT, YYEEEE. This CDR3 is 15 amino acids long. Trimming pared 4 bases from V and 2 bases from J, leaving 16 bases between. The chain's CDR3 is CASSPSPQGTYEQYF. The DNA for the CDR3 is TGTGCCAGCAGCCCCTCCCCGCAGGGAACCTACGAGCAGTACTTC.

V usage is TRBV2 and J usage is TRBJ2-2; no firm D call. V lost 2 bases and J 7 bases, leaving 2 bases between the germline ends. CDR1 and CDR2 from the germline V gene are SNHLY and FYNNEI. The CDR3 runs to 11 residues. The CDR3 region is CASSELGELFF. Here the CDR3 DNA reads TGTGCCAGCAGTGAACTCGGGGAGCTGTTTTTT.

V gene TRBV4-1 combines with J gene TRBJ2-1, with 9 bases fitting TRBD2. Germline V lookup: CDR1 MGHRA, CDR2 YSYEKL. V lost 2 bases, J lost 0 bases, and 11 bases stayed unmatched. This CDR3 has 19 residues. The CDR3 DNA follows: TGCGCCAGCAGCCAAATGATAGCGGGAGATTCGGGCTCCTACAATGAGCAGTTCTTC. This sequence encodes CASSQMIAGDSGSYNEQFF.

This chain links TRBV6-4 with TRBJ1-1, with 9 bases aligning to TRBD1. This CDR3 spans 13 amino acids. V lost 4 bases, J lost 6 bases, and 3 bases stayed unmatched. The germline gives CDR1 MRHNA, CDR2 SNTAGT. In DNA form, the CDR3 reads TGTGCCAGCAGTGTAGGGACAGGGTCTGAAGCTTTCTTT. It translates to CASSVGTGSEAFF.